This T cell receptor (beta chain) emerged from a study of cytomegalovirus exposure and HLA in healthy donors. Study outcomes and limitations: What a later analysis showed was that several of the most significant clusters appeared linked to common viral pathogens.

Germline V CDR1 and CDR2: SGHAT, FQNNGV. V lost 5 bases to trimming and J lost 0 bases, with 13 bases between them. This CDR3 comprises 15 residues. The PCR employed 60 Vbeta primers together with 13 Jbeta primers. Assay used: immunoSEQ multiplex PCR; TCRdb lists only in-frame clones, some missing. The top ten hold 1.5% to 2% of the sample, which has about 190,000 clones, roughly 80% seen once. Of note for this clone: Its antigen is unknown.

While unrecorded immune exposures were likely, the donors were nominally healthy when sampled. The clonotype originates from a woman between 18 and 29 years old in good health and CMV-seronegative. The chain has TRBV11-2 and TRBJ1-1; weak D call: TRBD1 (5 bases). The source material was PBMCs. This chain's CDR3 is CASSGGVSVNTEAFF. DNA of the CDR3: TGTGCCAGCAGCGGGGGGGTCAGTGTGAACACTGAAGCTTTCTTT.